This T cell receptor beta chain stems from a study of CD8 T cells in ankylosing spondylitis. As the method for making TCR beta libraries, quantitative 5'-RACE with molecular barcodes was used. MiXCR, run by TCRdb on the 5' RACE reads, gives a single entry per CDR3 protein. The table lists 100,000 to 150,000 distinct CDR3 sequences, 9.3% of them singletons. A note on this clonotype: The antigen is unknown.

Points from the study as a whole: Within ankylosing spondylitis blood, a TCR beta motif made up of several highly homologous variants appeared to be characteristic. Disease-linked clones were CD8+ and relatively rare in peripheral blood. There was reportedly significant enrichment of clones that were disease-linked in matched ankylosing spondylitis synovial fluid.

Sequenced sample: blood, either unsorted or a sorted T cell fraction (not recorded which). The sequence was obtained from a male donor with ankylosing spondylitis or in good health (not recorded which).

The CDR3, as DNA: TGCAGTGCGTCGATAGCTGGCAAGCGGGGGGCCAACGTCCTGACTTTC. Its protein is CSASIAGKRGANVLTF. This sequence joins TRBV20-1 and TRBJ2-6, with a weak D call TRBD2 (5 bases). The V end lost 6 bases, the J end lost 4 bases, and 19 bases lay between the germline ends. The CDR3 runs to 16 residues. Germline V gene data show CDR1 as DFQATT and CDR2 as SNEGSKA (reference sequence).